The TCR beta chain described here comes from a study of CD8 T cells in ankylosing spondylitis. Study-level points and caveats: In peripheral blood, disease-linked CD8+ clones occurred at relatively low frequencies. Ankylosing spondylitis blood seemed to carry a telltale TCR beta motif made of several highly homologous variants. Reactive arthritis synovial fluid and blood previously showed some of these motif variants.

Preparation of TCR beta libraries was done by quantitative 5'-RACE with molecular barcodes. TCRdb recomputed calls from the 5' RACE reads with MiXCR, one row per CDR3 protein. The repertoire holds a few hundred thousand distinct CDR3 sequences, with approximately 20% as singletons. This clonotype was picked up a small number of times. No antigen is known for it. The germline CDR1 and CDR2 sequences are SGHNT and YYREEE (reference sequence). J was trimmed by 8 bases and V by 1 base; bases with no gene match: 8. The CDR3 has 15 amino acids. The receptor comes from a male donor with ankylosing spondylitis. Sequenced material: blood, either unsorted or a sorted T cell fraction (not recorded which). V is TRBV5-4 and J is TRBJ2-1; 8 bases match TRBD2. The CDR3 spells CASSLILAARDEQFF. CDR3 DNA: TGTGCCAGCAGCTTGATACTAGCGGCACGGGATGAGCAGTTCTTC.